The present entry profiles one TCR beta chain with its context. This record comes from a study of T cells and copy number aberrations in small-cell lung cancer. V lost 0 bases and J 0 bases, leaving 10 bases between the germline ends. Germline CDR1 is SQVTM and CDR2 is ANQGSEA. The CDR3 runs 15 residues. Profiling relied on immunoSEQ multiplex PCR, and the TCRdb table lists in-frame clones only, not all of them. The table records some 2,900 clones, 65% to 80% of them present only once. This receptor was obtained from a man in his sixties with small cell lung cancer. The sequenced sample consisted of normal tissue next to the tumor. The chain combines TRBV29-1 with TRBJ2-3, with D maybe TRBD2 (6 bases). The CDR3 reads CSVEDRTTSTDTQYF. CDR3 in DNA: TGCAGCGTTGAAGACCGGACTACCAGCACAGATACGCAGTATTTT.